The rows below give T cell receptor beta chains drawn from one sample of a study of response to subunit inactivated influenza vaccine. TCRdb itself ran the RT-PCR reads through MiXCR, one entry per CDR3 protein. The sample holds approximately 490,000 distinct CDR3 sequences; under 8.5% are singletons and the top ten take around 13%. Sequenced here: PBMCs from blood, sampled approximately 25 months after vaccination. All receptors come from a man aged 50 to 75 who received an inactivated influenza vaccine. Each CDR3 is given with its conserved first and last residue. D genes are given only for firm matches. Clone size is not always given. Where it is, it says once, few, many or a class for expanded clones.

j_call,d_call,clone_size,v_call,cdr3_aa
TRBJ2-5,NA,few,TRBV27,CASSQTSFGETQYF
TRBJ2-1,NA,many,TRBV20-1,CSARAAGRLYNEQFF
TRBJ2-7,TRBD2,few,TRBV5-1,CASSLSGLAGGEQYF
TRBJ2-1,NA,many,TRBV29-1,CSAGVFYNEQFF
TRBJ2-3,TRBD2,few,TRBV20-1,CSASRLAGLTDTQYF
TRBJ2-1,NA,many,TRBV18,CASSPKTGSYNEQFF
TRBJ2-7,NA,NA,TRBV6-1,CASSKRVLRGAAPGWSEQYF
TRBJ2-1,NA,few,TRBV5-6,CASSSEEMTGLENEQFF
TRBJ1-5,NA,NA,TRBV5-1,CASSLGTQSNQPQHF
TRBJ2-5,NA,NA,TRBV10-3,CAISQGQQETQYF
TRBJ2-2,TRBD2,few,TRBV25-1,CASRGLATGELFF
TRBJ2-7,TRBD2,few,TRBV18,CASSPKYGLATSLEQYF
TRBJ1-2,NA,NA,TRBV2,CAKGDSNYGYTF
TRBJ2-1,TRBD2,NA,TRBV20-1,CSAYSSGGQNEQFF
TRBJ1-6,NA,NA,TRBV15,CATSREGGNSPLHF
TRBJ2-5,NA,NA,TRBV7-9,CASSPPGHSQETQYF
TRBJ1-2,NA,few,TRBV7-9,CASSLGHYGYTF
TRBJ2-2,NA,NA,TRBV7-7,CASSQLLNTGELFF
TRBJ1-3,TRBD1,few,TRBV12-3/TRBV12-4,CASSDRARSGNTIYF
TRBJ2-7,NA,many,TRBV15,CATSRDLGEQYF
TRBJ2-7,NA,few,TRBV28,CASSEGLNPYEQYF
TRBJ2-3,NA,NA,TRBV7-2,CASSLVNAQRADTQYF
TRBJ2-2,NA,many,TRBV29-1,CSVQKRGASGELFF
TRBJ1-2,NA,many,TRBV7-9,CASSLAEEFYGYTF
TRBJ2-2,NA,few,TRBV5-1,CASMTGAQNTGELFF
TRBJ2-1,TRBD2,few,TRBV4-3,CASSRAGADYNEQFF
TRBJ1-5,NA,many,TRBV4-1,CASSPDPRRPQHF
TRBJ2-7,NA,many,TRBV29-1,CSVEEHYEQYF
TRBJ2-3,TRBD1,many,TRBV29-1,CSAKGSGQGSTDTQYF
TRBJ2-7,NA,few,TRBV20-1,CSARTVPYEQYF